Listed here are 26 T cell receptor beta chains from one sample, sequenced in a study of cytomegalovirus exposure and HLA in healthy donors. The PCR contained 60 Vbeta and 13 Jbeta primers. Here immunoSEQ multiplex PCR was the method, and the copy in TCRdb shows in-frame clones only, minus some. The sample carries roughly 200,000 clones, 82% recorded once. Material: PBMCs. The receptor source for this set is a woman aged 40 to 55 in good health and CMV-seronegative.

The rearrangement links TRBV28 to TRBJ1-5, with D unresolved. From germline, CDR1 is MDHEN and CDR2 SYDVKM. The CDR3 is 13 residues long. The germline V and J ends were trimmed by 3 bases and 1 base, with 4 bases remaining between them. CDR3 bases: TGTGCCAGCAGTTTCCTGAGCAATCAGCCCCAGCATTTT. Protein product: CASSFLSNQPQHF.

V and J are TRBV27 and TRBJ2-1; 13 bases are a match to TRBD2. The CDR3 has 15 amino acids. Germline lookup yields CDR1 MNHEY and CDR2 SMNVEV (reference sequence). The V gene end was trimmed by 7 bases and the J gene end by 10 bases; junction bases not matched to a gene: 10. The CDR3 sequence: CASTPTGLAGYEQFF. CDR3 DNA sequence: TGTGCCAGCACTCCCACGGGACTAGCGGGATACGAGCAGTTCTTC.

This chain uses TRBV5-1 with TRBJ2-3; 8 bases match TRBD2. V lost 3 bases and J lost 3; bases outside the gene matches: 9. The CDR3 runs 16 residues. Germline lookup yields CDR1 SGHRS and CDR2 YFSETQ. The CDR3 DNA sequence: TGCGCCAGCAGCTCCGGACCGGGACTAGGGACAGATACGCAGTATTTT. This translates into CASSSGPGLGTDTQYF.

CDR3 nucleotide sequence: TGTGCCAGCAGTATCCAGGGGTACACTGAAGCTTTCTTT. Protein sequence: CASSIQGYTEAFF. The chain carries TRBV25-1 and TRBJ1-1; possible D gene TRBD1, 6 bases. The V end was cut by 5 bases, the J end by 3 bases, with 10 bases between. CDR3 length: 13 residues. In germline, CDR1 is MGHDK, CDR2 SYGVNS.

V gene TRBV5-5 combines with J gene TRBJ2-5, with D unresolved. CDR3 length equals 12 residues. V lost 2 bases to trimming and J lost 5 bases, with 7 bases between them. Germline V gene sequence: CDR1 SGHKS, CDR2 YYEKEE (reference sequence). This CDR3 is CASSLYGETQYF. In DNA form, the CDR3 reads TGTGCCAGCAGCTTATACGGGGAGACCCAGTACTTC.

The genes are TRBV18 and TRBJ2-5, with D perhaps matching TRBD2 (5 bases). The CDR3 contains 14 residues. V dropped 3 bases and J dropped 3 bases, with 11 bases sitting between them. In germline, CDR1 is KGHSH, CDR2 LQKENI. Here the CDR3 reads CASSPLAGKETQYF. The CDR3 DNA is TGTGCCAGCTCACCGCTAGCAGGCAAAGAGACCCAGTACTTC.

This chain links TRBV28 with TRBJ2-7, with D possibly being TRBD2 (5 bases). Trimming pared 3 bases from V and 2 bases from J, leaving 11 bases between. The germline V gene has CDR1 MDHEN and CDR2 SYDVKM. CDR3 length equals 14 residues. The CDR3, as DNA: TGTGCCAGCAGTTTCCTCGGACTTACCTACGAGCAGTACTTC. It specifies CASSFLGLTYEQYF.

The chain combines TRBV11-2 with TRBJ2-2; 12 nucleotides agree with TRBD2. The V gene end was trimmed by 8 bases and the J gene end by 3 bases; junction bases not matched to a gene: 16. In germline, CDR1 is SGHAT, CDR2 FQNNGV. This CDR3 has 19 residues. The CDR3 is CASFPYRTSGIPDTGELFF. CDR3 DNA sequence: TGTGCCAGCTTCCCCTACCGGACTAGCGGGATTCCTGACACCGGGGAGCTGTTTTTT.

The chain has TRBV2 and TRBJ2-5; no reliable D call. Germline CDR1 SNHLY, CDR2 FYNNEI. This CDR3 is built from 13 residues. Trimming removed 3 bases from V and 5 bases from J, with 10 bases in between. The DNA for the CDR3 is TGTGCCAGCAGTGATCCTAGGTCGGAGACCCAGTACTTC. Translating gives CASSDPRSETQYF. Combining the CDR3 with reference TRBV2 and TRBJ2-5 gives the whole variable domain EPEVTQTPSHQVTQMGQEVILRCVPISNHLYFYWYRQILGQKVEFLVSFYNNEISEKSEIFDDQFSVERPDGSNFTLKIRSTKLEDSAMYFCASSDPRSETQYFGPGTRLLVL.

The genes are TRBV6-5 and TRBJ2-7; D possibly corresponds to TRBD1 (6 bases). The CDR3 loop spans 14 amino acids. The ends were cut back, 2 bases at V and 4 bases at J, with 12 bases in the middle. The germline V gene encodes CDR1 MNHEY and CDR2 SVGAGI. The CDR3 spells CASSYATGNYEQYF. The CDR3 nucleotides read TGTGCCAGCAGTTACGCAACAGGGAATTACGAGCAGTACTTC.

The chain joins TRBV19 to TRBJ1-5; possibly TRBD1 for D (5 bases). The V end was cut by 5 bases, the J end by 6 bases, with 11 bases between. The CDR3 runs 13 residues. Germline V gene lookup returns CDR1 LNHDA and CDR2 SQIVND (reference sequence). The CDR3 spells CASSVEGAQPQHF. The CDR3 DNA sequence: TGTGCCAGTAGTGTGGAAGGGGCTCAGCCCCAGCATTTT.

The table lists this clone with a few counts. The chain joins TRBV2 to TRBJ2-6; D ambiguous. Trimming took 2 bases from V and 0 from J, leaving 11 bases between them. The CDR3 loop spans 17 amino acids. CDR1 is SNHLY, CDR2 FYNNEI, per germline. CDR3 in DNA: TGTGCCAGCAGTGAAAGTCCAGGAAACTCTGGGGCCAACGTCCTGACTTTC. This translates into CASSESPGNSGANVLTF.

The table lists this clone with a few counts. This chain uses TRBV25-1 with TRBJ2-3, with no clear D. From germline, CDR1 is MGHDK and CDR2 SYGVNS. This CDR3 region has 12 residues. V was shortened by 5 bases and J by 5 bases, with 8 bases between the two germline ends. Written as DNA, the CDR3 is TGTGCCAGCAGTCCCCCGGGAGATACGCAGTATTTT. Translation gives CASSPPGDTQYF.

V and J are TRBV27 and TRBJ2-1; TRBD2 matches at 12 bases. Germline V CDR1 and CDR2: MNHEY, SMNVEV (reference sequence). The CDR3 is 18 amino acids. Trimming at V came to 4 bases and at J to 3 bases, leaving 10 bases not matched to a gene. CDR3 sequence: CASSSFLAGGSGYNEQFF. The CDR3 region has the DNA TGTGCCAGCAGTTCATTCCTAGCGGGAGGGTCGGGCTACAATGAGCAGTTCTTC.

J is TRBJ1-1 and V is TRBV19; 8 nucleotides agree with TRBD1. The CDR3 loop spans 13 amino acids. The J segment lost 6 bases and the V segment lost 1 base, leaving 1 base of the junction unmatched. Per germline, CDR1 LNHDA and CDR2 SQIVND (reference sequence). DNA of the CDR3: TGTGCCAGTAGTATAGCGACAGGGGCTGAAGCTTTCTTT. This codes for CASSIATGAEAFF.

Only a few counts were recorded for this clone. CDR3 nucleotide sequence: TGTGCCACCAGCAGTTCGTCCTACAATGAGCAGTTCTTC. Its protein is CATSSSSYNEQFF. The gene calls are TRBV15 and TRBJ2-1; D gene unclear. CDR3 length: 13 residues. V was cut by 3 bases and J by 1 base, with 4 bases left in between. The germline CDR1 and CDR2 sequences are LNHNV and YYDKDF (reference sequence).

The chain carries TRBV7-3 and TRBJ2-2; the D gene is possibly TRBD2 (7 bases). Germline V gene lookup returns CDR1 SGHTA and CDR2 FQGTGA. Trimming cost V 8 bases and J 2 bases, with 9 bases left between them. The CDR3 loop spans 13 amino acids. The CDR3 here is CASGGGNTGELFF. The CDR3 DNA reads TGTGCCAGCGGCGGGGGCAACACCGGGGAGCTGTTTTTT.

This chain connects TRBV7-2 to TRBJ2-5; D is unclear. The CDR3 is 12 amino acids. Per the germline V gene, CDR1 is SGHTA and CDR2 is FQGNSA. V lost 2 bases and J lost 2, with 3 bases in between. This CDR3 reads CASSLYQETQYF. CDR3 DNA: TGTGCCAGCAGCTTATATCAAGAGACCCAGTACTTC.

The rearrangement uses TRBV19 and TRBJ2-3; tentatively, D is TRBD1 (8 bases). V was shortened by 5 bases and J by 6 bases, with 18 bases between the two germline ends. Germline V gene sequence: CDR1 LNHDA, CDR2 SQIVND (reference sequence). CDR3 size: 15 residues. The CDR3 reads CASSSQGEGSDTQYF. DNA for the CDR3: TGTGCCAGTAGTTCACAGGGGGAGGGATCCGATACGCAGTATTTT.

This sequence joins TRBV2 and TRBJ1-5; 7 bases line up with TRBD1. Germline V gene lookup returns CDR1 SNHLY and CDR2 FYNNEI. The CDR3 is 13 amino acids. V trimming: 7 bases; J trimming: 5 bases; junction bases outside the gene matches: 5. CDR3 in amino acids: CASTPGGYQPQHF. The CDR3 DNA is TGTGCCAGCACCCCAGGGGGTTATCAGCCCCAGCATTTT.

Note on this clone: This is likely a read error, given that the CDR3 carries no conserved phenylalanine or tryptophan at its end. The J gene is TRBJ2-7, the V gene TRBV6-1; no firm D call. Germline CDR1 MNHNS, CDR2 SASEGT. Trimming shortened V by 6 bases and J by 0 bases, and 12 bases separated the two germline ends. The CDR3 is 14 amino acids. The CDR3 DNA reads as TGTGCCAGCAGAGAGCGCTTTAGCTCCTACGAGCAGTACCTC. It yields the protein CASRERFSSYEQYL.

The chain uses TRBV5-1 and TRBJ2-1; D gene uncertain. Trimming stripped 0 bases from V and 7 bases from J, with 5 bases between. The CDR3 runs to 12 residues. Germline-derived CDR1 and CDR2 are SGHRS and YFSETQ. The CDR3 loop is CASSLAGNEQFF. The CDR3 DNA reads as TGCGCCAGCAGCTTGGCCGGGAATGAGCAGTTCTTC.

The CDR3 spells CASSLHTRDSGGYTF. DNA of the CDR3: TGCGCCAGCAGCTTGCACACCCGGGATTCGGGAGGCTACACCTTC. This chain uses TRBV5-1 with TRBJ1-2, with D unresolved. V shed 1 base and J shed 8 bases, with 18 bases lying between them. The germline V gene encodes CDR1 SGHRS and CDR2 YFSETQ. CDR3 length: 15 amino acids.

The CDR3 nucleotides are TGTGCCAGCAGTCTGGGCCCATACAATGAGCAGTTCTTC. Encoded protein: CASSLGPYNEQFF. The rearrangement uses TRBV25-1 and TRBJ2-1; no reliable D call. CDR1 is MGHDK and CDR2 is SYGVNS in the germline V gene. The CDR3 has 13 amino acids. Trimming stripped 5 bases from V and 4 bases from J, with 9 bases between.

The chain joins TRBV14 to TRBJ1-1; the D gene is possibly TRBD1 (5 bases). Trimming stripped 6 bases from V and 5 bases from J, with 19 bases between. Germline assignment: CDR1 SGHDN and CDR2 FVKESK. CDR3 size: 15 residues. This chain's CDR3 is CASSRHRLMETEAFF. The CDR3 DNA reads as TGTGCCAGCAGTCGGCACAGGCTGATGGAGACTGAAGCTTTCTTT.

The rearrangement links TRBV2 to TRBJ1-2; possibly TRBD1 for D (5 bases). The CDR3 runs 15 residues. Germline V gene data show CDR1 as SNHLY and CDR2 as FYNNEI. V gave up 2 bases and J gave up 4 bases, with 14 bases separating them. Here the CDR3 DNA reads TGTGCCAGCAGTGAATCGTGGGGGGTCAGCTATGGCTACACCTTC. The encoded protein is CASSESWGVSYGYTF.